Listed below are T cell receptor beta chains from one sample, sequenced in a study of monozygotic twins with inflammatory bowel disease. TCRdb derives one entry per CDR3 protein from the 5' RACE reads, leaving out DNA. The sample has approximately 400,000 distinct CDR3 sequences, and its top ten clones hold approximately 2.3%. Material for sequencing was blood. The receptor source for this set is a human donor with ulcerative colitis or Crohn's disease, or a healthy co-twin of an affected twin (not recorded which). Both conserved end residues are part of each CDR3.

TRBJ2-7	TRBV4-1	14	CASSQVTGIHEQYF
TRBJ2-1	TRBV15	17	CATSRQPRQGRRNEQFF
TRBJ2-7	TRBV20-1	14	CSARAPTRAYEQYF
TRBJ2-3	TRBV4-1	14	CASSQDPSRAAQYF
TRBJ2-7	TRBV20-1	13	CSARGAGSYEQYF
TRBJ1-5	TRBV24-1	14	CATSGHRVNQPQHF
TRBJ2-1	TRBV11-2	14	CASSLVAGGTVQFF
TRBJ2-1	TRBV29-1	14	CSARGREGNNEQFF
TRBJ2-3	TRBV4-3	17	CASSPGTPRLLTDTQYF
TRBJ1-6	TRBV12-2	15	CASRPTPGRNSPLHF
TRBJ1-4	TRBV3-1	14	CASSPGVANEKLFF
TRBJ2-3	TRBV6-1	16	CASRRTSGGFTDTQYF
TRBJ2-1	TRBV6-2/TRBV6-3	20	CASKAMPMVGEGSSYNEQFF
TRBJ2-2	TRBV5-5	16	CASRREGQGHTGELFF
TRBJ2-7	TRBV10-1	12	CASSDLINEQYF
TRBJ2-7	TRBV5-6	12	CASSRGGREQYF
TRBJ2-1	TRBV28	22	CASSPIRGYSEGSGRWYNEQFF
TRBJ2-2	TRBV7-2	16	CASSLVSRGWTGELFF
TRBJ2-2	TRBV5-4	16	CASSPAGTVNTGELFF
TRBJ2-1	TRBV5-4	16	CASSKSGDPSYNEQFF
TRBJ1-1	TRBV5-1	15	CASSLSSFRNTEAFF
TRBJ2-7	TRBV12-3/TRBV12-4	16	CASSFLVRLSSYEQYF
TRBJ2-3	TRBV12-3/TRBV12-4	16	CASSIIAGGITDTQYF
TRBJ2-1	TRBV20-1	14	CSAPHAGLLGEQFF